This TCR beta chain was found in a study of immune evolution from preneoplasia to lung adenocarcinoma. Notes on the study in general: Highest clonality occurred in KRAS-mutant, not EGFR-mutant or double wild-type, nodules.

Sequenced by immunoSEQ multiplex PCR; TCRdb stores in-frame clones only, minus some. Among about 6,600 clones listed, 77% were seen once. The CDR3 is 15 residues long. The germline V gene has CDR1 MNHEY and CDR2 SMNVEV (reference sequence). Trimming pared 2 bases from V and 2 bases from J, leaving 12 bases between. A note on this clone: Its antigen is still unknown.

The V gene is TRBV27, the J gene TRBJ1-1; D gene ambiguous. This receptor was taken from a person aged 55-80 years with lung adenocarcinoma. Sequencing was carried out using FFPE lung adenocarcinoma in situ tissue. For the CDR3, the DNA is TGTGCCAGCAGTTTACAATCCGGGGTCAACACTGAAGCTTTCTTT. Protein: CASSLQSGVNTEAFF.